This T cell receptor (beta chain) was sequenced for a study of T cell repertoires in cytomegalovirus infection. Looking at the study overall: Signatures in public TCR beta sequences pointed to both CMV infection and matching HLA type.

A word on this clonotype: Antigen specificity is unknown.

TCRdb fed the reads into MiXCR, producing one record per CDR3 protein. The data hold 380,000 or so distinct CDR3 sequences, with roughly a third observed a single time. CDR3 length equals 12 residues. CDR1 is SGHAT, CDR2 FQNNGV, per germline. Between the trimmed V and J ends, which lost 5 bases and 4 bases, there was a span of 9 bases. Study observations and caveats: Frequencies of public TCR beta families were cumulated, and this identified carriers of CMV plus the relevant HLA. The ex vivo response showed dominance by HLA-C-restricted CMV-specific TCR beta clonotypes.

The TCR sequence derives from a human donor in good health (CMV status not recorded). Some clones in this sample may be carry-over from other donors' samples. The chain is built from TRBV11-2 and TRBJ2-7, with D possibly matching TRBD2 (5 bases). Sequences were derived from cultured PBMCs, sampled from culture after CMV antigen stimulation. The CDR3 DNA follows: TGTGCCAGCAGCAATAGCGAGTACGAGCAGTACTTC. Translation: CASSNSEYEQYF. The full variable domain, in which reference TRBV11-2 and TRBJ2-7 provide the parts outside the CDR3, is EAGVAQSPRYKIIEKRQSVAFWCNPISGHATLYWYQQILGQGPKLLIQFQNNGVVDDSQLPKDRFSAERLKGVDSTLKIQPAKLEDSAVYLCASSNSEYEQYFGPGTRLTVT.